This TCR beta chain was obtained from a study of neoadjuvant anti-PD-1 for oral cavity cancer. For the study at large: Patients without progression got a fourth dose around day 43.

Comment on this clone: No antigen is known for it.

The study, taken as a whole, reports: Each response group had just a few patients in TCR analyses.

Profiled with immunoSEQ multiplex PCR; TCRdb holds only in-frame clones, not every one. This table has 65,000 to 70,000 clones, roughly 90% appearing once. Germline V gene lookup returns CDR1 MGHRA and CDR2 YSYEKL. The CDR3 length is 15 residues. Trimming took 1 base from V and 0 from J, leaving 10 bases between them. Specified time point: after neoadjuvant nivolumab, at surgical resection. Patients were newly diagnosed with stage II-IVA oral cavity squamous cell carcinoma without prior systemic or radiation treatment. The chain has TRBV4-1 and TRBJ2-7; D ambiguous. The clonotype was recovered from a person aged 35 to 85 with oral cavity squamous cell carcinoma. The sequencing here drew on PBMCs, taken after nivolumab (anti-PD-1) treatment. The CDR3, as DNA: TGCGCCAGCAGCCAAGTAGGCAAAAGCTCCTACGAGCAGTACTTC. It yields the protein CASSQVGKSSYEQYF.